This T cell receptor beta chain was sequenced for a study of shared clonotypes between healthy human individuals. Background on the study: The donors, two women and three men, were aged 18 to 49.

The germline V gene encodes CDR1 SGHTS and CDR2 YDEGEE. The CDR3 covers 16 residues. The ends lost 4 bases at V and 4 bases at J; junction bases unmatched: 10. The DNA input per sorted-subset replicate PCR was around 200 ng, corresponding to around 28,000 T cell genomes. Authors' analysis steps: Filtering was not the same, since immunoSEQ gave junction-only sequences without quality scores. Assay used: immunoSEQ multiplex PCR; TCRdb lists only in-frame clones, some missing. V, J and clone size are those of that table, while D and trimming were read from the DNA. This repertoire shows 2 million to 2.5 million clones, approximately 94% found once; its top ten account for 0.1% to 0.15%.

Sequenced sample: naive CD4+ T cells sorted from blood. The subset: CD45RA+ positively selected. The chain is built from TRBV5-8 and TRBJ2-5, with TRBD1 matching over 10 bases. This TCR was sampled from a young man in good health. The CDR3 spells CASSPRTGGSRETQYF. Here the CDR3 DNA reads TGTGCCAGCAGCCCCCGGACAGGGGGTTCAAGAGAGACCCAGTACTTC.